The 22 T cell receptor beta chains below were found in one sample sequenced in a study of regulatory T cells in long-lasting Graves disease. This sample's time point: persistent/refractory GD, antithyroid drugs over 5 years with positive TRAb. TCR sequences were obtained from RNA taken from PBMCs. Arm-PCR of CDR3 regions and iRepertoire HTBI primers were used to build TCR beta libraries. TCRdb recomputed calls from the multiplex PCR reads with MiXCR, one row per CDR3 protein. In the table there are approximately 400,000 distinct CDR3 sequences, roughly 24% of which are singletons. The source material was peripheral blood mononuclear cells (PBMCs), sampled when the disease was refractory, from a patient treated with antithyroid drugs. These receptors all stem from a woman aged 40 to 50 with Graves disease.

The chain carries TRBV6-5 and TRBJ1-2, with D maybe TRBD1 (5 bases). The germline V and J ends were trimmed by 2 bases and 7 bases, with 8 bases remaining between them. The CDR3 has 12 residues. CDR1 and CDR2 from the germline V gene are MNHEY and SVGAGI. The CDR3 region has the DNA TGTGCCAGCAGTTACCCGGGGGGTGGCTACACCTTC. It codes for CASSYPGGGYTF.

This clonotype was observed many times. V usage is TRBV28 and J usage is TRBJ2-7, with 12 bases lining up with TRBD2. Germline trimming cut 5 bases from V and 7 bases from J; bases unmatched to any gene: 9. This CDR3 region has 15 residues. Germline-derived CDR1 and CDR2 are MDHEN and SYDVKM. Here the CDR3 reads CASSPRLAGVKEQYF. CDR3 nucleotides: TGTGCCAGCAGTCCCCGACTAGCGGGAGTAAAAGAGCAGTACTTC.

The J gene is TRBJ1-3, the V gene TRBV3-1; the match to TRBD1 covers 8 bases. Germline-derived CDR1 and CDR2 are LGHDT and YNNKEL (reference sequence). Trimming cost V 4 bases and J 4 bases; bases outside gene matches: 3. This CDR3 comprises 14 residues. CDR3 bases: TGTGCCAGCAGCCCCAGGACAGGGGGAAACACCATATATTTT. Translation: CASSPRTGGNTIYF.

To note about this clonotype: Possible read error: a much larger clone is one base away. The V and J genes are TRBV20-1 and TRBJ1-1; tentative D call: TRBD1 (5 bases). Germline V gene data show CDR1 as DFQATT and CDR2 as SNEGSKA (reference sequence). V was shortened by 2 bases and J by 0 bases, with 16 bases between the two germline ends. CDR3 length: 16 amino acids. CDR3 amino acids: CSARTDTGPMNTEAFF. CDR3 bases: TGCAGTGCTAGAACAGATACGGGGCCCATGAACACTGAAGCTTTCTTT.

This clonotype was detected many times. The rearrangement links TRBV28 to TRBJ2-7; D tentatively reads TRBD1 or TRBD2 (5 bases each). The germline V gene encodes CDR1 MDHEN and CDR2 SYDVKM. The V end was cut by 2 bases, the J end by 2 bases, with 13 bases between. The CDR3 runs 15 residues. The CDR3 DNA reads TGTGCCAGCAGTTTAAGAGGGGACCGGGCCTACGAGCAGTACTTC. It is translated as CASSLRGDRAYEQYF. Full variable domain (remainder filled in from reference TRBV28 and TRBJ2-7): DVKVTQSSRYLVKRTGEKVFLECVQDMDHENMFWYRQDPGLGLRLIYFSYDVKMKEKGDIPEGYSVSREKKERFSLILESASTNQTSMYLCASSLRGDRAYEQYFGPGTRLTVT.

The chain couples TRBV6-4 to TRBJ2-2; D is undetermined. The CDR3 contains 14 residues. The V gene's germline CDR1 is MRHNA and CDR2 SNTAGT. V lost 0 bases, J lost 6 bases, and 8 bases lay in between. CDR3 in amino acids: CASSDSSTPGELFF. In DNA, the CDR3 is TGTGCCAGCAGTGACTCGAGCACCCCCGGGGAGCTGTTTTTT.

This clonotype was found many times. The gene calls are TRBV6-1 and TRBJ1-5; 11 bases line up with TRBD1. This CDR3 region has 16 residues. The V segment lost 6 bases and the J segment 4 bases; nucleotides outside the gene matches: 8. From germline, CDR1 is MNHNS and CDR2 SASEGT. CDR3 coding DNA: TGTGCCAGCAGCCTGGACAGGGGGCGGGTAAATCAGCCCCAGCATTTT. The encoded protein is CASSLDRGRVNQPQHF.

This clonotype was counted at least ten times. The chain carries TRBV7-8 and TRBJ1-4; the D is unclear. The CDR3 runs 15 residues. Trimming shortened V by 3 bases and J by 2 bases, and 10 bases separated the two germline ends. Germline V gene data show CDR1 as SGHVS and CDR2 as FQNEAQ. The CDR3 DNA is TGTGCCAGCAGCTTCGTCAAACGGACTAATGAAAAACTGTTTTTT. Translated: CASSFVKRTNEKLFF.

The chain recombines TRBV7-9 with TRBJ2-5; TRBD1 is a possible D gene (6 bases). This CDR3 contains 12 residues. Germline V gene sequence: CDR1 SEHNR, CDR2 FQNEAQ (reference sequence). Trimming removed 10 bases from V and 4 bases from J, with 13 bases in between. The CDR3 bases are TGTGCCACCGCAGGGGTTCGAGAGACCCAGTACTTC. This gives the protein CATAGVRETQYF.

This clonotype was recorded at least ten times. The genes are TRBV6-2 or TRBV6-3 and TRBJ2-7; D call uncertain. V dropped 2 bases and J dropped 4 bases, with 12 bases sitting between them. CDR1 and CDR2 (germline): MNHEY, SVGEGT. The CDR3 consists of 14 residues. The CDR3 nucleotides read TGTGCCAGCAGTTACGGATACCAAGGGTACGAGCAGTACTTC. It is translated as CASSYGYQGYEQYF.

The rearrangement links TRBV2 to TRBJ1-1; D is possibly TRBD1 (6 bases). The V end lost 1 base, the J end lost 7 bases, and 13 bases lay between the germline ends. The length of the CDR3 is 14 residues. Germline CDR1 and CDR2: SNHLY and FYNNEI. The DNA for the CDR3 is TGTGCCAGCAGTGAAGGCCACAGGGCGGATGAAGCTTTCTTT. As protein: CASSEGHRADEAFF.

This clonotype was found many times. The V call is TRBV27, the J call TRBJ2-5; the D call may be TRBD1 or TRBD2 (6 bases each). The germline V gene encodes CDR1 MNHEY and CDR2 SMNVEV (reference sequence). Between the trimmed V and J ends, which lost 1 base and 5 bases, there was a span of 11 bases. The CDR3 runs to 14 residues. CDR3 coding DNA: TGTGCCAGCAGTTTATGGAGGGGGGAGGAGACCCAGTACTTC. Translating it yields CASSLWRGEETQYF.

As regards this clonotype: A much larger clone sits a single nucleotide away, making a read error possible. This chain connects TRBV15 to TRBJ1-3; D unresolved. Germline V gene lookup returns CDR1 LNHNV and CDR2 YYDKDF (reference sequence). This CDR3 is 18 amino acids long. Written as DNA, the CDR3 is TGTGTCACCAGCAGCGGGCTGGGTCAAGGGATTCCTGGAAACACCATATATTTT. Encoded protein: CVTSSGLGQGIPGNTIYF.

The gene calls are TRBV5-1 and TRBJ2-7; the match to TRBD2 covers 8 bases. Germline lookup yields CDR1 SGHRS and CDR2 YFSETQ. Trimming at V came to 4 bases and at J to 4 bases, leaving 7 bases not matched to a gene. This CDR3 comprises 14 residues. The CDR3, as DNA: TGCGCCAGCAGCCCGGGAGGGGTTGCGTACGAGCAGTACTTC. Translated, it gives CASSPGGVAYEQYF. Filled out from reference TRBV5-1 and TRBJ2-7, the complete variable domain reads KAGVTQTPRYLIKTRGQQVTLSCSPISGHRSVSWYQQTPGQGLQFLFEYFSETQRNKGNFPGRFSGRQFSNSRSEMNVSTLELGDSALYLCASSPGGVAYEQYFGPGTRLTVT.

The CDR3 loop reads CAISGQEVRAGSTEAFF. CDR3 coding DNA: TGTGCCATCAGTGGTCAGGAAGTCCGGGCAGGCAGCACTGAAGCTTTCTTT. The chain is built from TRBV10-3 and TRBJ1-1, with D hard to call. Germline V gene lookup returns CDR1 ENHRY and CDR2 SYGVKD. Between the trimmed V and J ends, which lost 4 bases and 4 bases, there was a span of 22 bases. This CDR3 has 17 amino acids.

This clonotype has ten or more counts. The V and J genes are TRBV28 and TRBJ2-4; D is unresolved. Germline-derived CDR1 and CDR2 are MDHEN and SYDVKM. There are 15 residues in the CDR3. V was clipped by 5 bases and J by 8 bases, with 19 bases between them. CDR3 bases: TGTGCCAGCAGTCCGGTTGACACTACTCGGGACATTCAGTACTTC. This codes for CASSPVDTTRDIQYF.

Comments on this clonotype: A much more abundant neighbour one base away suggests this may be a read error. The rearrangement links TRBV28 to TRBJ2-3; 7 bases line up with TRBD2. This CDR3 region has 14 residues. Germline CDR1 MDHEN, CDR2 SYDVKM. Written as DNA, the CDR3 is TGTACCAGCAGCTCCTATAGCGGGACAGATACGCAGTATTTT. Translated: CTSSSYSGTDTQYF. The whole variable domain, remainder taken from reference TRBV28 and TRBJ2-3, is DVKVTQSSRYLVKRTGEKVFLECVQDMDHENMFWYRQDPGLGLRLIYFSYDVKMKEKGDIPEGYSVSREKKERFSLILESASTNQTSMYLCTSSSYSGTDTQYFGPGTRLTVL.

V is TRBV5-5 and J is TRBJ1-3; D not certain. Between the trimmed V and J ends, which lost 4 bases and 0 bases, there was a span of 14 bases. This CDR3 region has 16 residues. Germline CDR1 and CDR2: SGHKS and YYEKEE (reference sequence). The CDR3 coding sequence is TGTGCCAGCAGCCAGACATTTGGCAACTCTGGAAACACCATATATTTT. Its protein is CASSQTFGNSGNTIYF.

This clonotype was picked up one time. The genes are TRBV29-1 and TRBJ2-3, with D uncertain. Germline values: CDR1 SQVTM, CDR2 ANQGSEA. The ends were cut back, 0 bases at V and 2 bases at J, with 6 bases in the middle. CDR3 length: 13 residues. The CDR3 is CSVEDGNTDTQYF. In nucleotides, the CDR3 is TGCAGCGTTGAAGATGGAAACACAGATACGCAGTATTTT.

The chain employs TRBV5-1 and TRBJ2-7; tentatively, D is TRBD2 (6 bases). Germline V gives CDR1 SGHRS, CDR2 YFSETQ. Trimming removed 0 bases from V and 2 bases from J, with 12 bases in between. This CDR3 comprises 15 residues. This chain's CDR3 is CASSLDLGGAYEQYF. The CDR3 bases are TGCGCCAGCAGCTTGGATCTGGGAGGAGCCTACGAGCAGTACTTC.

This clonotype was found a few times. The chain is built from TRBV20-1 and TRBJ1-2; D might be TRBD1 (6 bases). The ends were cut back, 0 bases at V and 4 bases at J, with 15 bases in the middle. The germline V gene has CDR1 DFQATT and CDR2 SNEGSKA (reference sequence). The length of the CDR3 is 15 residues. The CDR3 region has the DNA TGCAGTGCTAGAGACCCTCGGGGGGCGGGCTATGGCTACACCTTC. Protein product: CSARDPRGAGYGYTF.

The chain combines TRBV2 with TRBJ2-3; 9 bases line up with TRBD1. Germline values: CDR1 SNHLY, CDR2 FYNNEI. The CDR3 is made up of 16 amino acids. Trimming removed 6 bases from V and 0 bases from J; junction bases left unmatched: 7. The CDR3 sequence: CASSRTGTGSTDTQYF. The CDR3 region has the DNA TGTGCCAGCAGCCGCACCGGGACAGGGAGCACAGATACGCAGTATTTT.